The 32 T cell receptor beta chains reported below all come from one sample, sequenced in a study of blood T cell repertoires in COVID-19. Generated by immunoSEQ multiplex PCR, the TCRdb table keeps only in-frame clones and is missing some. This sample has 150,000 to 250,000 clones, with 70% to 85% found just once. The specimen sequenced was peripheral blood. The receptors were gathered from a human donor with acute or convalescent COVID-19. The donor label of this sample is uncertain.

The V gene is TRBV2, the J gene TRBJ2-7, with D possibly TRBD2 on 6 matching bases. V was cut by 6 bases and J by 7 bases, with 10 bases left in between. Germline V gene sequence: CDR1 SNHLY, CDR2 FYNNEI. The CDR3 is made up of 11 amino acids. CDR3 nucleotides: TGTGCCAGCAGACTCGCGGGGGAGCAGTACTTC. The encoded protein is CASRLAGEQYF.

The J gene is TRBJ1-2, the V gene TRBV18; TRBD1 might be the D (5 bases). Germline V gives CDR1 KGHSH, CDR2 LQKENI. Between the trimmed V and J ends, which lost 3 bases and 3 bases, there was a span of 11 bases. The CDR3 has 14 residues. The CDR3 DNA reads as TGTGCCAGCTCACCGCTAGACAGAGACTATGGCTACACCTTC. Its protein product is CASSPLDRDYGYTF.

V and J are TRBV28 and TRBJ1-6, with 9 bases aligning to TRBD1. Trimming took 6 bases from V and 10 from J; bases not matched to a gene: 10. The CDR3 sequence is 15 residues long. From germline, CDR1 is MDHEN and CDR2 SYDVKM. The CDR3 sequence: CASSSAGTGSSPLHF. In DNA form, the CDR3 reads TGTGCCAGCAGCTCCGCCGGGACAGGGAGCTCACCCCTCCACTTT.

The chain uses TRBV25-1 and TRBJ1-1; TRBD1 matches at 7 bases. V was pared by 4 bases and J by 2 bases, with 4 bases of the junction left unmatched. Germline V gene lookup returns CDR1 MGHDK and CDR2 SYGVNS. This CDR3 contains 14 residues. CDR3 sequence reads: CASSARDRNTEAFF. The DNA for the CDR3 is TGTGCCAGCAGTGCCCGGGACAGAAACACTGAAGCTTTCTTT. The variable domain in full, with the rest retrieved from reference TRBV25-1 and TRBJ1-1, is EADIYQTPRYLVIGTGKKITLECSQTMGHDKMYWYQQDPGMELHLIHYSYGVNSTEKGDLSSESTVSRIRTEHFPLTLESARPSHTSQYLCASSARDRNTEAFFGQGTRLTVV.

CDR3: CASSSGLAGAEQYF. DNA of the CDR3: TGCGCCAGCAGCTCGGGACTAGCGGGAGCCGAGCAGTACTTC. The V gene is TRBV5-1, the J gene TRBJ2-7, with 14 bases identical to TRBD2. The V segment lost 3 bases and the J segment 6 bases; nucleotides outside the gene matches: 2. The germline gives CDR1 SGHRS, CDR2 YFSETQ. The CDR3 spans 14 residues.

V is TRBV28 and J is TRBJ1-2; no clear D gene. CDR3 size: 13 residues. CDR1 is MDHEN and CDR2 is SYDVKM in the germline V gene. V lost 6 bases to trimming and J lost 3 bases, with 11 bases between them. The CDR3 region has the DNA TGTGCCAGCAGGTTTCCGGCGGACTATGGCTACACCTTC. Translating it yields CASRFPADYGYTF.

The chain recombines TRBV9 with TRBJ2-1, with 7 bases lining up with TRBD2. CDR3 size: 13 residues. Germline V gene sequence: CDR1 SGDLS, CDR2 YYNGEE. Losses at the gene ends were 3 bases for V and 10 bases for J; bases not matched to a gene: 7. The chain's CDR3 is CASSEAGRREQFF. The CDR3 DNA sequence: TGTGCCAGCAGCGAAGCGGGGCGGCGGGAGCAGTTCTTC.

The chain employs TRBV28 and TRBJ2-7, with TRBD2 identical over 10 bases. The CDR3 spans 17 residues. The V segment lost 5 bases and the J segment 4 bases; nucleotides outside the gene matches: 14. The germline V gene encodes CDR1 MDHEN and CDR2 SYDVKM. This CDR3 reads CASSLNYGTSAIYEQYF. The CDR3 DNA follows: TGTGCCAGCAGTCTAAACTACGGGACTAGCGCAATATACGAGCAGTACTTC.

The chain recombines TRBV6-6 with TRBJ2-7; 12 bases are shared with TRBD2. The germline CDR1 and CDR2 sequences are MNHNY and SVGAGI (reference sequence). V trimming: 7 bases; J trimming: 1 base; junction bases outside the gene matches: 5. This CDR3 is built from 15 residues. Written as DNA, the CDR3 is TGTGCCAGCAATGGAGGGACTAGCGGGTCCTACGAGCAGTACTTC. Residues: CASNGGTSGSYEQYF.

There are a few counts of this clone. The chain combines TRBV12-5 with TRBJ1-5; 7 bases agree with TRBD1. Looked up from germline, CDR1 is LGHNT and CDR2 is FRNRAP. Trimming cost V 4 bases and J 5 bases; bases outside gene matches: 5. The CDR3 length is 14 residues. The chain's CDR3 is CASGSLGQDQPQHF. CDR3 DNA: TGTGCTAGTGGTTCCCTCGGACAGGATCAGCCCCAGCATTTT.

This chain connects TRBV28 to TRBJ1-2; possible D gene TRBD1, 6 bases. Germline V lookup: CDR1 MDHEN, CDR2 SYDVKM. The V gene lost 6 bases and the J gene lost 4 bases, with 18 bases spanning the gap. The CDR3 spans 15 residues. In nucleotides, the CDR3 is TGTGCCAGCAGCCCCCGGGGAAGGGGGATCTATGGCTACACCTTC. Protein sequence: CASSPRGRGIYGYTF.

The J gene is TRBJ2-1, the V gene TRBV30; tentatively, D is TRBD2 (8 bases). Deletions cut 4 bases from V and 10 bases from J, with 26 bases between. The CDR3 loop spans 16 amino acids. The germline CDR1 and CDR2 sequences are GTSNPN and SVGIG (reference sequence). Here the CDR3 reads CAWTNRGGTRRTEQFF. The DNA of the CDR3 is TGTGCCTGGACCAACAGGGGTGGGACTAGGAGGACCGAGCAGTTCTTC.

DNA for the CDR3: TGTGCCAGTGTCCCGGGGGGACCGAACACCGGGGAGCTGTTTTTT. This encodes CASVPGGPNTGELFF. V gene TRBV19 combines with J gene TRBJ2-2, with TRBD2 matching over 7 bases. The germline gives CDR1 LNHDA, CDR2 SQIVND (reference sequence). The length of the CDR3 is 15 residues. With V trimmed by 8 bases and J by 0 bases, 6 bases remained unmatched. The full variable domain, completed using reference TRBV19 and TRBJ2-2, is DGGITQSPKYLFRKEGQNVTLSCEQNLNHDAMYWYRQDPGQGLRLIYYSQIVNDFQKGDIAEGYSVSREKKESFPLTVTSAQKNPTAFYLCASVPGGPNTGELFFGEGSRLTVL.

This clone showed up just a few times. This CDR3 is CASSPFGDSSYEQYF. The CDR3 DNA follows: TGTGCCAGCAGTCCATTCGGGGACAGCTCCTACGAGCAGTACTTC. This chain links TRBV27 with TRBJ2-7; 7 nucleotides agree with TRBD1. The CDR3 extends over 15 amino acids. V shed 5 bases and J 0 bases; nucleotides not matched to a gene: 7. The germline V gene encodes CDR1 MNHEY and CDR2 SMNVEV (reference sequence).

The V call is TRBV18, the J call TRBJ2-7, with no clear D. CDR3 size: 14 residues. V was clipped by 2 bases and J by 1 base, with 9 bases between them. The germline gives CDR1 KGHSH, CDR2 LQKENI. The CDR3 DNA reads TGTGCCAGCTCACCAACAGTCCTTTCCTACGAGCAGTACTTC. This codes for CASSPTVLSYEQYF.

The rearrangement uses TRBV4-1 and TRBJ2-1, with 12 bases matching TRBD2. The CDR3 is 16 residues long. CDR1 and CDR2 from the germline V gene are MGHRA and YSYEKL. Trimming cost V 1 base and J 10 bases; bases outside gene matches: 8. The CDR3 sequence is CASSQGLAGGPREQFF. The CDR3 nucleotides read TGCGCCAGCAGCCAAGGGCTAGCGGGAGGGCCGAGGGAGCAGTTCTTC.

Here the CDR3 DNA reads TGTGCCAGCAGTGACCCGGGCCACCGGGGTAGAGATACGCAGTATTTT. Amino acids: CASSDPGHRGRDTQYF. V and J are TRBV25-1 and TRBJ2-3; possible D gene TRBD2, 5 bases. Trimming took 3 bases from V and 5 from J, leaving 18 bases between them. Germline V lookup: CDR1 MGHDK, CDR2 SYGVNS. CDR3 length: 16 amino acids.

CDR3 sequence (DNA): TGTGCCAGCAGCTTGTCGGGCTCTGGAAACACCATATATTTT. Its protein is CASSLSGSGNTIYF. The chain joins TRBV5-4 to TRBJ1-3; no firm D call. The length of the CDR3 is 14 residues. CDR1 and CDR2 from the germline V gene are SGHNT and YYREEE (reference sequence). V lost 1 base, J lost 0 bases, and 5 bases lay in between.

The chain uses TRBV28 and TRBJ1-5, with D perhaps TRBD1 (6 bases). The V gene lost 5 bases and the J gene lost 4 bases, with 21 bases spanning the gap. The CDR3 is 17 residues long. Germline V gene sequence: CDR1 MDHEN, CDR2 SYDVKM. The CDR3 loop reads CASSHGDTGTLNQPQHF. Here the CDR3 DNA reads TGTGCCAGCAGTCATGGAGACACCGGGACACTGAATCAGCCCCAGCATTTT.

The V call is TRBV2, the J call TRBJ1-1; D possibly corresponds to TRBD1 (5 bases). V lost 3 bases, J lost 6 bases, and 8 bases lay in between. CDR1 and CDR2 (germline): SNHLY, FYNNEI. The CDR3 length is 12 residues. This CDR3 reads CASSDDRPEAFF. The CDR3 DNA reads TGTGCCAGCAGTGATGACAGACCTGAAGCTTTCTTT.

This chain connects TRBV19 to TRBJ2-7; 7 nucleotides line up with TRBD1. The V segment lost 5 bases and the J segment 1 base; nucleotides outside the gene matches: 17. The V gene's germline CDR1 is LNHDA and CDR2 SQIVND (reference sequence). The CDR3 is 18 residues long. For the CDR3, the DNA is TGTGCCAGTAGTTCCGAGCAGGGGGTGATGGGGAGATCCTACGAGCAGTACTTC. Protein: CASSSEQGVMGRSYEQYF.

The V gene is TRBV5-1, the J gene TRBJ1-2, with D perhaps matching TRBD1 (6 bases). Trimming cost V 3 bases and J 0 bases, with 9 bases left between them. Germline V CDR1 and CDR2: SGHRS, YFSETQ. CDR3 length equals 14 residues. CDR3 protein: CASSSGQTNYGYTF. The CDR3 DNA reads as TGCGCCAGCAGCTCGGGACAAACTAACTATGGCTACACCTTC.

The CDR3 coding sequence is TGTGCCATCAGCCCCGGGACAGGGTCCTATGGCTACACCTTC. The encoded protein is CAISPGTGSYGYTF. This chain connects TRBV10-3 to TRBJ1-2; TRBD1 matches at 9 bases. Germline V gene sequence: CDR1 ENHRY, CDR2 SYGVKD. V shed 6 bases and J 4 bases; nucleotides not matched to a gene: 6. The CDR3 covers 14 residues.

The chain recombines TRBV30 with TRBJ2-7, with D hard to call. V was cut by 1 base and J by 0 bases, with 4 bases left in between. The CDR3 spans 12 residues. The germline V gene encodes CDR1 GTSNPN and CDR2 SVGIG (reference sequence). The CDR3 loop is CAWSAVSYEQYF. The CDR3 coding sequence is TGTGCCTGGAGTGCTGTCTCCTACGAGCAGTACTTC. Variable domain in full (rest from reference TRBV30 and TRBJ2-7): SQTIHQWPATLVQPVGSPLSLECTVEGTSNPNLYWYRQAAGRGLQLLFYSVGIGQISSEVPQNLSASRPQDRQFILSSKKLLLSDSGFYLCAWSAVSYEQYFGPGTRLTVT.

This chain connects TRBV29-1 to TRBJ2-3; TRBD1 matches 7 bases. J lost 5 bases, V lost 7 bases, and 6 bases had no gene match. Germline CDR1 SQVTM, CDR2 ANQGSEA. This CDR3 comprises 12 residues. The CDR3 reads CSARQGVDTQYF. The DNA of the CDR3 is TGCAGCGCCCGACAGGGCGTAGATACGCAGTATTTT.

This clone has only one observation. The chain links TRBV9 to TRBJ2-7; D might be TRBD1 (7 bases). Trimming removed 4 bases at V and 3 bases at J, with 17 bases between. The CDR3 consists of 15 residues. The germline V gene encodes CDR1 SGDLS and CDR2 YYNGEE. This CDR3 reads CASSLSGDSLYEQYF. Here the CDR3 DNA reads TGTGCCAGCAGCCTTTCGGGGGACAGCCTCTACGAGCAGTACTTC. The complete variable domain, with remaining parts taken from reference TRBV9 and TRBJ2-7, reads DSGVTQTPKHLITATGQRVTLRCSPRSGDLSVYWYQQSLDQGLQFLIQYYNGEERAKGNILERFSAQQFPDLHSELNLSSLELGDSALYFCASSLSGDSLYEQYFGPGTRLTVT.

This clone has just one count. The chain links TRBV27 to TRBJ2-3; no firm D call. Trimming removed 4 bases at V and 0 bases at J, with 20 bases between. The CDR3 spans 18 residues. CDR1 and CDR2 from the germline V gene are MNHEY and SMNVEV (reference sequence). This CDR3 is CASSSSPPVEYSTDTQYF. For the CDR3, the DNA is TGTGCCAGCAGTTCCTCACCCCCGGTAGAATATAGCACAGATACGCAGTATTTT.

This clone occurred a few times. The chain is built from TRBV6-5 and TRBJ1-6, with D maybe TRBD1 (5 bases). Germline V gives CDR1 MNHEY, CDR2 SVGAGI. The CDR3 runs 13 residues. The V and J ends lost 8 bases and 10 bases respectively, with 15 bases between them. CDR3 coding DNA: TGTGCCAGCGGGCGGGACCTACGGTCACCCCTCCACTTT. This encodes CASGRDLRSPLHF.

This chain joins TRBV12-3 or TRBV12-4 and TRBJ1-6, with D tentatively TRBD1 (5 bases). The CDR3 covers 13 residues. Between the trimmed V and J ends, which lost 7 bases and 7 bases, there was a span of 11 bases. For the CDR3, the DNA is TGTGCCAGCACCGCTCCAGGGAATTCACCCCTCCACTTT. Encoded protein: CASTAPGNSPLHF.

The rearrangement uses TRBV28 and TRBJ2-7; weak D call: TRBD2 (6 bases). The CDR3 length is 14 residues. Per germline, CDR1 MDHEN and CDR2 SYDVKM. V lost 6 bases to trimming and J lost 2 bases, with 14 bases between them. In nucleotides, the CDR3 is TGTGCCAGCAGGCAGGGCGGGGAGCCCTACGAGCAGTACTTC. Translating gives CASRQGGEPYEQYF.

The chain couples TRBV4-2 to TRBJ2-2; 9 positions match TRBD1. This CDR3 has 17 residues. Germline V CDR1 and CDR2: LGHNA, YNFKEQ. J was trimmed by 3 bases and V by 5 bases; bases with no gene match: 10. The CDR3: CASSTGGPGADTGELFF. In DNA, the CDR3 is TGTGCCAGCAGCACAGGGGGCCCAGGGGCCGACACCGGGGAGCTGTTTTTT.

The chain links TRBV28 to TRBJ1-6; 12 bases are shared with TRBD1. Germline CDR1 MDHEN, CDR2 SYDVKM. CDR3 length: 16 amino acids. J was trimmed by 7 bases and V by 5 bases; bases with no gene match: 6. CDR3 nucleotide sequence: TGTGCCAGCAGTGGGGACAGGGGGCCTTGGAATTCACCCCTCCACTTT. Amino acids: CASSGDRGPWNSPLHF.